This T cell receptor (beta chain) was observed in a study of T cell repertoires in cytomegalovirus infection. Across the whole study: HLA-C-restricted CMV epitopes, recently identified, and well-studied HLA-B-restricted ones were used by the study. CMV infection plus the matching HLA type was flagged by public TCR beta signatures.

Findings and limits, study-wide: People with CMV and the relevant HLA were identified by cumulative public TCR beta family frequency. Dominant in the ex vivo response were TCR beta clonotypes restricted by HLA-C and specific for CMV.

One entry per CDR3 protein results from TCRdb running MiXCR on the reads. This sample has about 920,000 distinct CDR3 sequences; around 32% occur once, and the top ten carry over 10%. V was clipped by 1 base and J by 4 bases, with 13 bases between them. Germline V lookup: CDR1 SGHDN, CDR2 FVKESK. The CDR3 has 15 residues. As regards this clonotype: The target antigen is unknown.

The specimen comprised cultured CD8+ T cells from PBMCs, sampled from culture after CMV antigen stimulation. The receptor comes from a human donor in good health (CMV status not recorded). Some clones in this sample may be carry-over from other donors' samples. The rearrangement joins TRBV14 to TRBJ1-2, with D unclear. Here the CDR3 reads CASSQGRNPSYGYTF. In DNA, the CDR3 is TGTGCCAGCAGCCAAGGGAGAAACCCCTCCTATGGCTACACCTTC.